Shown below are 18 T cell receptor beta chains from a single sample sequenced in a study of blood T cell repertoires in COVID-19. The repertoire was sequenced with immunoSEQ multiplex PCR; TCRdb's copy has only in-frame clones and lacks some. The sample shows approximately 200,000 clones, about 91% of them seen only once. Sequenced input: PBMCs or T cells enriched from blood (not recorded which). Receptors were obtained from a woman in her forties with acute COVID-19.

The chain links TRBV10-3 to TRBJ2-2; tentative D call: TRBD2 (5 bases). The germline V gene encodes CDR1 ENHRY and CDR2 SYGVKD. Trimming removed 3 bases from V and 5 bases from J, with 7 bases in between. The CDR3 covers 13 residues. The CDR3 region has the DNA TGTGCCATCAGTGACACTAGTACCGGGGAGCTGTTTTTT. Its protein product is CAISDTSTGELFF.

As to this clone: Other DNA sequences of this sample code for an identical CDR3. The chain recombines TRBV28 with TRBJ2-7, with 7 bases that match TRBD2. Germline V gene lookup returns CDR1 MDHEN and CDR2 SYDVKM. There are 14 residues in the CDR3. The J segment lost 1 base and the V segment lost 6 bases, leaving 6 bases of the junction unmatched. The CDR3 loop reads CASSLGGSSYEQYF. DNA of the CDR3: TGTGCCAGCAGCCTCGGGGGGTCATCCTACGAGCAGTACTTC.

The V and J genes are TRBV12-1 and TRBJ2-2; no check of the table's D call, TRBD1, against the DNA was made. TRBV12-1 is recorded as a pseudogene. The CDR3 runs 18 residues. The CDR3, as DNA: TGTGCCAGCAGCTTTGACCCCTACAGGGCAGATAGGACCGGGGAGCTGTTTTTT. Its translation is CASSFDPYRADRTGELFF.

This clone was recorded only once. This rearrangement joins TRBV28 to TRBJ2-7; 8 bases match TRBD1. CDR1 and CDR2 from the germline V gene are MDHEN and SYDVKM. The V and J ends lost 5 bases and 1 base, in that order; junction bases with no gene match: 4. The CDR3 extends over 14 amino acids. The CDR3 region has the DNA TGTGCCAGCAGTCCCCAGGGGGCTTCCTACGAGCAGTACTTC. Protein: CASSPQGASYEQYF.

The rearrangement joins TRBV5-1 to TRBJ2-1; perhaps TRBD2 as D (5 bases). Trimming took 1 base from V and 12 from J, leaving 20 bases between them. The CDR3 is 15 amino acids. CDR1 SGHRS and CDR2 YFSETQ come from the germline V gene. CDR3 bases: TGCGCCAGCAGCTTGTACCAGGAGGCACTTGTTGGGCAGTTCTTC. Protein sequence: CASSLYQEALVGQFF.

This chain links TRBV6-5 with TRBJ2-7, with D possibly being TRBD1 (6 bases). V dropped 7 bases and J dropped 7 bases, with 14 bases sitting between them. The CDR3 runs 12 residues. Germline values: CDR1 MNHEY, CDR2 SVGAGI. Here the CDR3 DNA reads TGTGCCAGCACCTACGAGGGGGAAGAGCAGTACTTC. It translates to CASTYEGEEQYF.

This chain uses TRBV11-2 with TRBJ1-5, with D possibly matching TRBD1 (6 bases). Germline values: CDR1 SGHAT, CDR2 FQNNGV. The V end lost 1 base, the J end lost 9 bases, and 10 bases lay between the germline ends. The CDR3 is 13 residues long. The CDR3 DNA sequence: TGTGCCAGCAGCTTAGGCTCAGGGGTGCCCCAGCATTTT. This sequence encodes CASSLGSGVPQHF.

This CDR3 reads CASSKDRTYGYTF. The CDR3 DNA reads TGTGCCAGCAGCAAGGACAGGACCTATGGCTACACCTTC. This rearrangement joins TRBV7-2 to TRBJ1-2; 7 bases fit TRBD1. This CDR3 region has 13 residues. Germline V lookup: CDR1 SGHTA, CDR2 FQGNSA. The V gene end was trimmed by 5 bases and the J gene end by 4 bases; junction bases not matched to a gene: 4.

The count of this clone is one. V is TRBV3-1 (or the pseudogene TRBV3-2) and J is TRBJ2-3, with D unclear. The V gene lost 0 bases and the J gene lost 7 bases, with 14 bases spanning the gap. The germline CDR1 and CDR2 sequences are LGHDT and YNNKEL (reference sequence). The CDR3 has 15 residues. This CDR3 is CASSQDSTASNTQYF. CDR3 DNA: TGTGCCAGCAGCCAAGATAGCACGGCCTCTAATACGCAGTATTTT.

This chain links TRBV12-5 with TRBJ1-3, with 8 bases fitting TRBD1. Looked up from germline, CDR1 is LGHNT and CDR2 is FRNRAP. The CDR3 covers 20 residues. V lost 0 bases and J lost 1; bases outside the gene matches: 14. CDR3 coding DNA: TGTGCTAGTGGTTTGGTCTACAGGGGGGATCCGTATGGGTCTGGAAACACCATATATTTT. The encoded protein is CASGLVYRGDPYGSGNTIYF.

The chain uses TRBV4-1 and TRBJ1-2; D is unclear. This CDR3 contains 15 residues. Germline V gene sequence: CDR1 MGHRA, CDR2 YSYEKL. With 4 bases removed from V and 7 bases from J, the gap between germline ends came to 19 bases. The CDR3 spells CASSPREGVVTGYTF. The CDR3 nucleotides are TGCGCCAGCAGCCCGAGGGAGGGAGTTGTAACTGGCTACACCTTC.

This clone is a singleton in its sample. This chain connects TRBV29-1 to TRBJ2-7; 8 nucleotides agree with TRBD1. The junction had 14 bases not matched to a gene; V was cut back by 6 bases and J by 1 base. The CDR3 is 16 amino acids. Germline CDR1 and CDR2: SQVTM and ANQGSEA. DNA of the CDR3: TGCAGCGTGGGGGGAGCAGCAGGGGGCCATTCCTACGAGCAGTACTTC. Amino acid sequence: CSVGGAAGGHSYEQYF.

The chain has TRBV18 and TRBJ1-2; D remains ambiguous. From germline, CDR1 is KGHSH and CDR2 LQKENI. V dropped 8 bases and J dropped 2 bases, with 15 bases sitting between them. This CDR3 comprises 14 residues. Here the CDR3 reads CASRVGGRNYGYTF. CDR3 in DNA: TGTGCCAGCAGAGTGGGAGGGCGCAACTATGGCTACACCTTC.

This rearrangement joins TRBV27 to TRBJ2-7; tentative D call: TRBD1 (6 bases). Germline V gene sequence: CDR1 MNHEY, CDR2 SMNVEV (reference sequence). The CDR3 runs 14 residues. V was clipped by 4 bases and J by 2 bases, with 12 bases between them. CDR3 sequence (DNA): TGTGCCAGCAGTTCCCGGGACACAGCCTACGAGCAGTACTTC. It translates to CASSSRDTAYEQYF.

V usage is TRBV19 and J usage is TRBJ2-1, with TRBD2 matching over 9 bases. The length of the CDR3 is 16 residues. The germline V gene encodes CDR1 LNHDA and CDR2 SQIVND (reference sequence). Losses at the gene ends were 5 bases for V and 0 bases for J; bases not matched to a gene: 5. The CDR3 protein is CASSSVTSGSYNEQFF. The CDR3 DNA is TGTGCCAGTAGTTCCGTGACTAGCGGCTCCTACAATGAGCAGTTCTTC.

This sequence joins TRBV4-2 and TRBJ2-1; 7 nucleotides match TRBD2. The CDR3 length is 15 residues. Germline V gene data show CDR1 as LGHNA and CDR2 as YNFKEQ. V shed 1 base and J 2 bases; nucleotides not matched to a gene: 2. The CDR3 DNA reads as TGTGCCAGCAGCCAAGTTGGGGGGGCCTACAATGAGCAGTTCTTC. Amino acids: CASSQVGGAYNEQFF.

The V call is TRBV21-1, the J call TRBJ1-5. TRBV21-1 is tagged as a pseudogene. The CDR3 is made up of 15 amino acids. The chain's CDR3 is CASSAGKRGNQPQHF. CDR3 DNA sequence: TGTGCCAGCAGCGCGGGTAAGCGAGGCAATCAGCCCCAGCATTTT.

This clone was seen a few times. The chain employs TRBV5-6 and TRBJ1-5; 7 bases match TRBD1. Germline-derived CDR1 and CDR2 are SGHDT and YYEEEE. V was clipped by 4 bases and J by 1 base; unmatched bases: 5. This CDR3 spans 15 amino acids. CDR3 amino acids: CASSGQDTSNQPQHF. The CDR3 coding sequence is TGTGCCAGCAGCGGACAGGATACAAGCAATCAGCCCCAGCATTTT.